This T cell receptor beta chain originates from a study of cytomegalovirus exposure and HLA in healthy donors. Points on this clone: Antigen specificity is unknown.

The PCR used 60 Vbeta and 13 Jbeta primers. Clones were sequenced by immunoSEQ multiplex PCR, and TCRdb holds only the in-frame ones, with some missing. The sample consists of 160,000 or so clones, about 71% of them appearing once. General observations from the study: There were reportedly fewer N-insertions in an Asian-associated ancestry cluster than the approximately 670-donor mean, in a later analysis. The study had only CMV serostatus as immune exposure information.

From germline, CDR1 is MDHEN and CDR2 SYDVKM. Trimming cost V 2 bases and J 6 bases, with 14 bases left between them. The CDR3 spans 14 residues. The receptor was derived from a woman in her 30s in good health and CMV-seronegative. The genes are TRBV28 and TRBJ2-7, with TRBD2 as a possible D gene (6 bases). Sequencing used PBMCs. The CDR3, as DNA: TGTGCCAGCAGTTTAAGTAGCGGCGCTGTCGAGCAGTACTTC. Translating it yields CASSLSSGAVEQYF.